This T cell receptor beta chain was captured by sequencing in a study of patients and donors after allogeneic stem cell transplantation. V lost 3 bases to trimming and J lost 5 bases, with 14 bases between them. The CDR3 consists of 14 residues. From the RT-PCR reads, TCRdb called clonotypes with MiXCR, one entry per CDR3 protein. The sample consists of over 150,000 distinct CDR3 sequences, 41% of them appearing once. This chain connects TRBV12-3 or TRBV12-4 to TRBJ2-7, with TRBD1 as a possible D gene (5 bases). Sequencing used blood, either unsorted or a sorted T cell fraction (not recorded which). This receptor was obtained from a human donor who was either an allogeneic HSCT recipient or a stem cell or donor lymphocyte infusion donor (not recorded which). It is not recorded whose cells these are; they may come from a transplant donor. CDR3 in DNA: TGTGCCAGCAGTTTTCTTGTAGGGGTAGACGAGCAGTACTTC. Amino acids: CASSFLVGVDEQYF.